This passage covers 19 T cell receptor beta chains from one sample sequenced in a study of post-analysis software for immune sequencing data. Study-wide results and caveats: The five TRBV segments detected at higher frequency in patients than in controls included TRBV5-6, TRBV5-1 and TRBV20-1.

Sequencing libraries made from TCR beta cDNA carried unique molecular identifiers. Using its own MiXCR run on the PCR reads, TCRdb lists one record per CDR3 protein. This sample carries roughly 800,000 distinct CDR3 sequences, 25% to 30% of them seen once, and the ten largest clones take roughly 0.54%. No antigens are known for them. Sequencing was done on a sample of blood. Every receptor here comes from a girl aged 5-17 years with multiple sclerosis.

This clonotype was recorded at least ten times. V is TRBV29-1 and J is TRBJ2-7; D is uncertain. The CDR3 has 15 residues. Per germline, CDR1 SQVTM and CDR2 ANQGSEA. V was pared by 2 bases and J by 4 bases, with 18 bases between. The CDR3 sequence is CSVESMGSHTYEQYF. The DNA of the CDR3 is TGCAGCGTTGAAAGTATGGGGTCCCATACATACGAGCAGTACTTC.

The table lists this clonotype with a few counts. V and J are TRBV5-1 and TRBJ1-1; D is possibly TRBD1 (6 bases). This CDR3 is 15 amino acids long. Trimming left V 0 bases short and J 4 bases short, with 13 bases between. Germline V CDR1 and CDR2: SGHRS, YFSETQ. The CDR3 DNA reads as TGCGCCAGCAGCTTGGTAGGGGGGGCTGGCACTGAAGCTTTCTTT. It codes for CASSLVGGAGTEAFF.

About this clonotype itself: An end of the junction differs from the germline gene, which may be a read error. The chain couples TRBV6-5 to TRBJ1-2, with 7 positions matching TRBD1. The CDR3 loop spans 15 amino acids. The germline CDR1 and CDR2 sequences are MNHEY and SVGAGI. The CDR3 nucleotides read TGTGCCAGCAGCGTCGACAGGGATACATACTATGACTACACCTTC. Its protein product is CASSVDRDTYYDYTF.

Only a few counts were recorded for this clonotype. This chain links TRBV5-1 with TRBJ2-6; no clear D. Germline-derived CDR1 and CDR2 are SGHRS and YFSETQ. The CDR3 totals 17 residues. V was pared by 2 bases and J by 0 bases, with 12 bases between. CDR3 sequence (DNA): TGCGCCAGCAGCTTAGGGCAATCCAACTCTGGGGCCAACGTCCTGACTTTC. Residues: CASSLGQSNSGANVLTF.

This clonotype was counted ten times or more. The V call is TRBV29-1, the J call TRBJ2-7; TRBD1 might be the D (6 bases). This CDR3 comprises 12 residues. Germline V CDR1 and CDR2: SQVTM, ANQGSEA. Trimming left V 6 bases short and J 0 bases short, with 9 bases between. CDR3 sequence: CSVGQSSYEQYF. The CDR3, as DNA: TGCAGCGTAGGACAGAGCTCCTACGAGCAGTACTTC.

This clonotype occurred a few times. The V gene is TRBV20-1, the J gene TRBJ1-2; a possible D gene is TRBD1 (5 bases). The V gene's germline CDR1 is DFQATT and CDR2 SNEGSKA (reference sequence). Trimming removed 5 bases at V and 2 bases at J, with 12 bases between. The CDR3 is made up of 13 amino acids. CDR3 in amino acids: CSALRDSNYGYTF. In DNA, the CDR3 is TGCAGTGCTTTGAGAGACAGCAACTATGGCTACACCTTC.

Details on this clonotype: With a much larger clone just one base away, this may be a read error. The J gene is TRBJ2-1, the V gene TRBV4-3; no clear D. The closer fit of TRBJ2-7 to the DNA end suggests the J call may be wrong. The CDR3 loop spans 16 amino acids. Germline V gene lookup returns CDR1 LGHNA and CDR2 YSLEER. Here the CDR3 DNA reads TGCGCCAGCAGCCAAGCCCCTAGGAGCTCCTACAATGAGCAGTACTTC. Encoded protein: CASSQAPRSSYNEQYF.

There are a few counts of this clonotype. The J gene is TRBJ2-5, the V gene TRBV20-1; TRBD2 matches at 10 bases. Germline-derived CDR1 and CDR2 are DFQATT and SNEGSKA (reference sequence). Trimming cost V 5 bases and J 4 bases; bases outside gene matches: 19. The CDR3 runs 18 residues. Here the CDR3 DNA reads TGCAGTGCTGGTAGAGGCCTAGCGGGAGAATATCGGGGAGAGACCCAGTACTTC. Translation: CSAGRGLAGEYRGETQYF.

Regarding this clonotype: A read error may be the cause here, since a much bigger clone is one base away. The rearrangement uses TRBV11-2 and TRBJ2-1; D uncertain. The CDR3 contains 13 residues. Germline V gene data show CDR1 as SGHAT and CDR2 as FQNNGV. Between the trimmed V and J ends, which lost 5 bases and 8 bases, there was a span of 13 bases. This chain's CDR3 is CASSPRPDYEQFF. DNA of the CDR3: TGTGCCAGCAGCCCCCGACCAGACTATGAGCAGTTCTTC.

CDR3 residues: CASSQTDEKLFF. CDR3 nucleotides: TGTGCCAGCAGCCAAACCGATGAAAAACTGTTTTTT. The chain recombines TRBV7-9 with TRBJ1-4, with D unclear. The germline CDR1 and CDR2 sequences are SEHNR and FQNEAQ (reference sequence). The CDR3 totals 12 residues. V was clipped by 5 bases and J by 6 bases, with 7 bases between them.

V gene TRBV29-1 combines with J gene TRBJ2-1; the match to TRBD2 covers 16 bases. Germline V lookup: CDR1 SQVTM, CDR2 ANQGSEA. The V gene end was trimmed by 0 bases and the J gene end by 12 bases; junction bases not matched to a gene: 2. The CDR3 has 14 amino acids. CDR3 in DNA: TGCAGCGTTGAAGAGGGACTAGCGGGGGGGCGGCAGTTCTTC. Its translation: CSVEEGLAGGRQFF.

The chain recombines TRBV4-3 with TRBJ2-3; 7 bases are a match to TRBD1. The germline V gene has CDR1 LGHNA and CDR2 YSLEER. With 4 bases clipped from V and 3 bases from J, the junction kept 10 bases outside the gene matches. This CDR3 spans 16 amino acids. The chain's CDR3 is CASSPGWAGGTDTQYF. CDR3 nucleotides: TGCGCCAGCAGCCCCGGTTGGGCAGGGGGAACAGATACGCAGTATTTT.

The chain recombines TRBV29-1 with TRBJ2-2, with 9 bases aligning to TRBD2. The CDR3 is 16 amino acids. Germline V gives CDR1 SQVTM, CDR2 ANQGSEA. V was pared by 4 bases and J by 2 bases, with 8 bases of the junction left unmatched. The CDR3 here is CSVGLTSGINTGELFF. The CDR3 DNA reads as TGCAGCGTTGGTCTGACTAGCGGAATTAACACCGGGGAGCTGTTTTTT.

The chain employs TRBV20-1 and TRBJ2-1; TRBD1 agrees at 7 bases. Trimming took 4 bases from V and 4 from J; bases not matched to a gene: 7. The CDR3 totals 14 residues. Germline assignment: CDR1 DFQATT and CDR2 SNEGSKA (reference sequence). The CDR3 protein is CSANPPTGYNEQFF. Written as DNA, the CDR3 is TGCAGTGCTAACCCACCGACAGGGTACAATGAGCAGTTCTTC.

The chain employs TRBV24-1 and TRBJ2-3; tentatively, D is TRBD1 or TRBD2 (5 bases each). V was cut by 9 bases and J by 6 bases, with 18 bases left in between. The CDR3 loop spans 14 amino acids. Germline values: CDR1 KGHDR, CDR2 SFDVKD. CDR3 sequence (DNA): TGTGCCACCTCTCCTGAGGGGTTTTCGGATACGCAGTATTTT. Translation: CATSPEGFSDTQYF.

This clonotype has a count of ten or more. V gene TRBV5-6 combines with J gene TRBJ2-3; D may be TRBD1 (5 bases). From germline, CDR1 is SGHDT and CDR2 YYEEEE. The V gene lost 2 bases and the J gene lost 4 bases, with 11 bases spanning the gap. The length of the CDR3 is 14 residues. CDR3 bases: TGTGCCAGCAGCTTTCGACAGCCTTCAGATACGCAGTATTTT. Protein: CASSFRQPSDTQYF.

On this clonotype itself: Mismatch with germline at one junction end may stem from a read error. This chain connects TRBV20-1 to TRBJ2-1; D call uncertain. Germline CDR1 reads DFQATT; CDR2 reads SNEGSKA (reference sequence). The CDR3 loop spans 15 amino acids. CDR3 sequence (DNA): TGCAGTGCTAGAGATCCCTTTAGCTCCTACAATGGGCAGTTCTTC. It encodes CSARDPFSSYNGQFF.

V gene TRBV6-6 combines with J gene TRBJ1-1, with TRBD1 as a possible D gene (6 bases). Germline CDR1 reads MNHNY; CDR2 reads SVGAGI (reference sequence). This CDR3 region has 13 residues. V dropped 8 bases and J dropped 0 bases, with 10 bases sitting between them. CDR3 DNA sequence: TGTGCCAGCGGTGACAGGTTGAACACTGAAGCTTTCTTT. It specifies CASGDRLNTEAFF.

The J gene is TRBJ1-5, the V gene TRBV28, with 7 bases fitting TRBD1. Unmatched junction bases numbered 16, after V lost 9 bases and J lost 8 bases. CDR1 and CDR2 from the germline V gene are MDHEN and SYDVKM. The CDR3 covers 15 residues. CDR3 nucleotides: TGTGCCAGTGCTCTTGAGACAGGGCTCATCAAGCCCCAGCATTTT. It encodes CASALETGLIKPQHF.